These 29 T cell receptor beta chains share one sample of origin, sequenced in a study of blood T cell repertoires in COVID-19. The protocol was immunoSEQ multiplex PCR, while the TCRdb copy is restricted to in-frame clones and leaves out a portion. The repertoire includes 150,000 to 200,000 clones, roughly 76% of them detected once, and roughly 11% sits in the top ten. Input material: peripheral blood. The receptors shown here come from a woman aged 35 to 49 with COVID-19, enrolled during active disease.

The chain carries TRBV3-1 (or the pseudogene TRBV3-2) and TRBJ1-3; D remains unclear. This CDR3 comprises 15 residues. From germline, CDR1 is LGHDT and CDR2 YNNKEL (reference sequence). V was cut by 1 base and J by 4 bases, with 11 bases left in between. The CDR3 DNA sequence: TGTGCCAGCAGCCAAGGACTACAGAACGGAAACACCATATATTTT. The encoded protein is CASSQGLQNGNTIYF.

The chain is built from TRBV5-6 and TRBJ1-1; D remains unclear. V lost 0 bases and J 1 base, leaving 4 bases between the germline ends. The CDR3 consists of 13 residues. Looked up from germline, CDR1 is SGHDT and CDR2 is YYEEEE. The CDR3 loop reads CASSLGANTEAFF. The CDR3 bases are TGTGCCAGCAGCTTGGGAGCGAACACTGAAGCTTTCTTT.

This chain uses TRBV7-6 with TRBJ2-2, with D possibly matching TRBD2 (5 bases). Germline CDR1 SGHVS, CDR2 FNYEAQ. V gave up 2 bases and J gave up 4 bases, with 17 bases separating them. CDR3 length: 17 amino acids. CDR3 coding DNA: TGTGCCAGCAGCTTAAGCGGTGGCACCTTCTCCACCGGGGAGCTGTTTTTT. Residues: CASSLSGGTFSTGELFF.

The chain has TRBV27 and TRBJ2-3; 9 nucleotides match TRBD2. The CDR3 totals 15 residues. With V trimmed by 4 bases and J by 0 bases, 2 bases remained unmatched. The germline V gene encodes CDR1 MNHEY and CDR2 SMNVEV (reference sequence). CDR3 bases: TGTGCCAGCAGTTCCCTAGCGGGGAGCACAGATACGCAGTATTTT. It translates to CASSSLAGSTDTQYF.

This clone was detected once. The chain employs TRBV19 and TRBJ2-1; tentative D call: TRBD2 (6 bases). CDR1 LNHDA and CDR2 SQIVND come from the germline V gene (reference sequence). V was shortened by 1 base and J by 6 bases, with 13 bases between the two germline ends. The CDR3 has 15 amino acids. CDR3 in amino acids: CASSIGGGTGNEQFF. DNA for the CDR3: TGTGCCAGTAGTATAGGTGGGGGGACGGGCAATGAGCAGTTCTTC.

The rearrangement links TRBV7-9 to TRBJ1-2; 7 bases are a match to TRBD1. The CDR3 length is 15 residues. CDR1 SEHNR and CDR2 FQNEAQ come from the germline V gene (reference sequence). With V trimmed by 6 bases and J by 1 base, 8 bases remained unmatched. CDR3 sequence (DNA): TGTGCCAGCAGAGACGGGACAGTAGTTAACTATGGCTACACCTTC. Amino acids: CASRDGTVVNYGYTF.

The V gene is TRBV18, the J gene TRBJ1-3; D is ambiguous. In germline, CDR1 is KGHSH, CDR2 LQKENI. The CDR3 is 16 residues long. Trimming took off 2 bases at V and 0 bases at J, with 11 bases between the two ends. The CDR3 bases are TGTGCCAGCTCACCATTGGGCAAGAGCTCTGGAAACACCATATATTTT. This translates into CASSPLGKSSGNTIYF.

The chain couples TRBV7-9 to TRBJ2-7; possibly TRBD2 for D (6 bases). V shed 4 bases and J shed 1 base, with 8 bases lying between them. This CDR3 region has 13 residues. Per germline, CDR1 SEHNR and CDR2 FQNEAQ (reference sequence). CDR3 amino acids: CASSSGTSYEQYV. The CDR3 nucleotides are TGTGCCAGCAGCTCCGGGACTTCCTACGAGCAGTACGTC.

This sequence joins TRBV10-3 and TRBJ2-3, with 13 bases fitting TRBD2. Per germline, CDR1 ENHRY and CDR2 SYGVKD. Trimming at V came to 4 bases and at J to 4 bases, leaving 14 bases not matched to a gene. The CDR3 spans 19 residues. CDR3 region: CAISGFTSGRALNADTQYF. The CDR3 DNA follows: TGTGCCATCAGTGGTTTCACTAGCGGGAGGGCCTTAAACGCAGATACGCAGTATTTT.

V is TRBV10-2 and J is TRBJ1-6; 7 positions match TRBD1. Looked up from germline, CDR1 is WSHSY and CDR2 is SAAADI. Trimming cost V 5 bases and J 9 bases; bases outside gene matches: 13. The CDR3 consists of 16 residues. CDR3 region: CASSITGVVRGSPLHF. CDR3 DNA: TGCGCCAGCAGTATTACAGGGGTGGTAAGAGGTTCACCCCTCCACTTT.

This sequence joins TRBV6-5 and TRBJ2-3; TRBD2 might be the D (6 bases). The V end was cut by 5 bases, the J end by 0 bases, with 12 bases between. Germline V CDR1 and CDR2: MNHEY, SVGAGI. This CDR3 contains 15 residues. The DNA for the CDR3 is TGTGCCAGCAGTCGGGACTTCTCTAGCACAGATACGCAGTATTTT. It yields the protein CASSRDFSSTDTQYF.

The genes are TRBV19 and TRBJ2-1, with 12 bases that match TRBD2. Germline-derived CDR1 and CDR2 are LNHDA and SQIVND (reference sequence). The junction had 5 bases not matched to a gene; V was cut back by 5 bases and J by 3 bases. The CDR3 covers 16 residues. CDR3 region: CASSSSLAGGYNEQFF. CDR3 coding DNA: TGTGCCAGTAGTTCGTCACTAGCGGGGGGCTACAATGAGCAGTTCTTC. Using reference TRBV19 and TRBJ2-1 for the parts outside the CDR3, the full variable domain is DGGITQSPKYLFRKEGQNVTLSCEQNLNHDAMYWYRQDPGQGLRLIYYSQIVNDFQKGDIAEGYSVSREKKESFPLTVTSAQKNPTAFYLCASSSSLAGGYNEQFFGPGTRLTVL.

The chain recombines TRBV6-5 with TRBJ2-1; 10 bases agree with TRBD1. With 4 bases clipped from V and 6 bases from J, the junction kept 6 bases outside the gene matches. The CDR3 runs to 15 residues. CDR1 MNHEY and CDR2 SVGAGI come from the germline V gene. The CDR3 sequence: CASSSPRTGGNEQFF. In DNA, the CDR3 is TGTGCCAGCAGTTCGCCTCGGACAGGGGGCAATGAGCAGTTCTTC.

V usage is TRBV25-1 and J usage is TRBJ1-1; D is possibly TRBD1 (5 bases). Trimming cost V 4 bases and J 0 bases, with 9 bases left between them. The CDR3 runs to 14 residues. Germline CDR1 MGHDK, CDR2 SYGVNS. CDR3 bases: TGTGCCAGCAGTGCCTCAGGGATGAACACTGAAGCTTTCTTT. The encoded protein is CASSASGMNTEAFF. Filled out from reference TRBV25-1 and TRBJ1-1, the complete variable domain reads EADIYQTPRYLVIGTGKKITLECSQTMGHDKMYWYQQDPGMELHLIHYSYGVNSTEKGDLSSESTVSRIRTEHFPLTLESARPSHTSQYLCASSASGMNTEAFFGQGTRLTVV.

CDR3 sequence: CATLGEGFSNQPQHF. CDR3 bases: TGTGCCACATTAGGGGAGGGATTCAGCAATCAGCCCCAGCATTTT. J is TRBJ1-5 and V is TRBV19, with D maybe TRBD1 (5 bases). CDR1 LNHDA and CDR2 SQIVND come from the germline V gene (reference sequence). The CDR3 has 15 amino acids. Trimming took off 10 bases at V and 1 base at J, with 17 bases between the two ends.

CDR3 in amino acids: CSAYSGNTIYF. CDR3 coding DNA: TGCAGCGCTTACTCTGGAAACACCATATATTTT. V gene TRBV29-1 combines with J gene TRBJ1-3, with D uncertain. V lost 7 bases to trimming and J lost 0 bases, with 4 bases between them. CDR3 length equals 11 residues. Per the germline V gene, CDR1 is SQVTM and CDR2 is ANQGSEA. The full variable domain, completed using reference TRBV29-1 and TRBJ1-3, is SAVISQKPSRDICQRGTSLTIQCQVDSQVTMMFWYRQQPGQSLTLIATANQGSEATYESGFVIDKFPISRPNLTFSTLTVSNMSPEDSSIYLCSAYSGNTIYFGEGSWLTVV.

CDR3 protein: CASTRGNTIYF. DNA of the CDR3: TGTGCCAGCACCCGTGGAAACACCATATATTTT. The chain joins TRBV28 to TRBJ1-3; D is ambiguous. V gave up 7 bases and J gave up 3 bases, with 4 bases separating them. This CDR3 has 11 residues. Per the germline V gene, CDR1 is MDHEN and CDR2 is SYDVKM.

The chain has TRBV28 and TRBJ1-5; possible D gene TRBD1, 6 bases. CDR1 is MDHEN, CDR2 SYDVKM, per germline. This CDR3 is 14 amino acids long. Trimming removed 7 bases from V and 2 bases from J, with 12 bases in between. CDR3 nucleotide sequence: TGTGCCAGCACCATAGGGGGTGGCAATCAGCCCCAGCATTTT. Translation gives CASTIGGGNQPQHF.

This clone was seen a handful of times. V is TRBV11-1 and J is TRBJ1-1, with 7 bases that match TRBD1. The CDR3 covers 12 residues. V gave up 2 bases and J gave up 13 bases; unmatched junction bases: 7. Germline loops: CDR1 SGHAT, CDR2 FQDESV (reference sequence). The CDR3 loop is CASSLTGDLFFF. As DNA, the CDR3 is TGTGCCAGCAGCTTAACAGGGGATCTCTTTTTCTTT.

The chain joins TRBV7-6 to TRBJ2-1, with TRBD2 identical over 14 bases. Trimming cost V 4 bases and J 0 bases; bases outside gene matches: 5. Germline CDR1 and CDR2: SGHVS and FNYEAQ. The CDR3 loop spans 18 amino acids. CDR3 nucleotides: TGTGCCAGCAGCTCCCGACTAGCGGGGGGGAGCTCCTACAATGAGCAGTTCTTC. Encoded protein: CASSSRLAGGSSYNEQFF. Variable domain in full (rest from reference TRBV7-6 and TRBJ2-1): GAGVSQSPRYKVTKRGQDVALRCDPISGHVSLYWYRQALGQGPEFLTYFNYEAQQDKSGLPNDRFSAERPEGSISTLTIQRTEQRDSAMYRCASSSRLAGGSSYNEQFFGPGTRLTVL.

This clone has a handful of counts. Mismatch with germline at one junction end may stem from a read error. The V and J genes are TRBV7-3 and TRBJ2-1, with 7 bases aligning to TRBD1. Looked up from germline, CDR1 is SGHTA and CDR2 is FQGTGA. There are 16 residues in the CDR3. The CDR3 sequence is CASSLRQGSSNNEQFF. CDR3 bases: TGTGCCAGCAGCTTACGACAGGGCAGCTCCAACAATGAGCAGTTCTTC.

The chain links TRBV7-9 to TRBJ2-3; the D gene is possibly TRBD2 (5 bases). The CDR3 is made up of 14 amino acids. The germline CDR1 and CDR2 sequences are SEHNR and FQNEAQ (reference sequence). Trimming removed 3 bases at V and 2 bases at J, with 9 bases between. The CDR3: CASSLSGFTDTQYF. The CDR3 DNA reads TGTGCCAGCAGCTTGAGCGGTTTCACAGATACGCAGTATTTT. Supplemented by reference TRBV7-9 and TRBJ2-3, the full variable domain reads DTGVSQNPRHKITKRGQNVTFRCDPISEHNRLYWYRQTLGQGPEFLTYFQNEAQLEKSRLLSDRFSAERPKGSFSTLEIQRTEQGDSAMYLCASSLSGFTDTQYFGPGTRLTVL.

This clone has only one observation. This chain joins TRBV11-2 and TRBJ2-3, with 10 bases that match TRBD2. V lost 5 bases to trimming and J lost 0 bases; unmatched junction nucleotides: 11. The CDR3 loop spans 18 amino acids. Germline V gene lookup returns CDR1 SGHAT and CDR2 FQNNGV. The chain's CDR3 is CASSPIAGGPYSTDTQYF. Here the CDR3 DNA reads TGTGCCAGCAGCCCCATAGCGGGAGGTCCCTATAGCACAGATACGCAGTATTTT.

V usage is TRBV12-3 or TRBV12-4 and J usage is TRBJ1-1, with 7 bases identical to TRBD1. J was trimmed by 10 bases and V by 8 bases; bases with no gene match: 7. This CDR3 comprises 11 residues. The CDR3 DNA reads as TGTGCCAGCTCCCTACAGGGGAGAGCTTTCTTT. It translates to CASSLQGRAFF.

The chain carries TRBV3-1 (or the pseudogene TRBV3-2) and TRBJ2-1; D may be TRBD1 (6 bases). The CDR3 is 13 amino acids. The ends were cut back, 4 bases at V and 9 bases at J, with 13 bases in the middle. Per the germline V gene, CDR1 is LGHDT and CDR2 is YNNKEL (reference sequence). The CDR3 DNA reads TGTGCCAGCAGCCCGGGACATTTAACTGAGCAGTTCTTC. As protein: CASSPGHLTEQFF.

V and J are TRBV2 and TRBJ2-3, with D perhaps matching TRBD1 (5 bases). Germline V gene data show CDR1 as SNHLY and CDR2 as FYNNEI. V was cut by 4 bases and J by 4 bases, with 9 bases left in between. The CDR3 totals 13 residues. The CDR3 sequence is CASSVAGSDTQYF. The CDR3, as DNA: TGTGCCAGCAGTGTGGCAGGGTCAGATACGCAGTATTTT.

The chain carries TRBV7-9 and TRBJ1-2; weak D call: TRBD1 (5 bases). This CDR3 spans 12 amino acids. Trimming stripped 3 bases from V and 8 bases from J, with 10 bases between. The germline gives CDR1 SEHNR, CDR2 FQNEAQ (reference sequence). This chain's CDR3 is CASSFAGDGYTF. CDR3 DNA: TGTGCCAGCAGCTTCGCGGGGGACGGCTACACCTTC.

This clone was recorded once. V usage is TRBV19 and J usage is TRBJ2-2, with 12 bases aligning to TRBD2. Looked up from germline, CDR1 is LNHDA and CDR2 is SQIVND (reference sequence). CDR3 length: 17 amino acids. Unmatched junction bases numbered 15, after V lost 10 bases and J lost 6 bases. The CDR3 DNA sequence: TGTGCCACCCGCCCCCCTAGCGGGAGGGCCGTCGCCGGGGAGCTGTTTTTT. The encoded protein is CATRPPSGRAVAGELFF.

J is TRBJ2-2 and V is TRBV19; perhaps TRBD1 as D (6 bases). This CDR3 is 16 amino acids long. CDR1 LNHDA and CDR2 SQIVND come from the germline V gene (reference sequence). Deletions cut 7 bases from V and 2 bases from J, with 17 bases between. CDR3 amino acids: CASNEARGINTGELFF. The CDR3 nucleotides are TGTGCCAGTAACGAGGCAAGGGGGATTAACACCGGGGAGCTGTTTTTT.